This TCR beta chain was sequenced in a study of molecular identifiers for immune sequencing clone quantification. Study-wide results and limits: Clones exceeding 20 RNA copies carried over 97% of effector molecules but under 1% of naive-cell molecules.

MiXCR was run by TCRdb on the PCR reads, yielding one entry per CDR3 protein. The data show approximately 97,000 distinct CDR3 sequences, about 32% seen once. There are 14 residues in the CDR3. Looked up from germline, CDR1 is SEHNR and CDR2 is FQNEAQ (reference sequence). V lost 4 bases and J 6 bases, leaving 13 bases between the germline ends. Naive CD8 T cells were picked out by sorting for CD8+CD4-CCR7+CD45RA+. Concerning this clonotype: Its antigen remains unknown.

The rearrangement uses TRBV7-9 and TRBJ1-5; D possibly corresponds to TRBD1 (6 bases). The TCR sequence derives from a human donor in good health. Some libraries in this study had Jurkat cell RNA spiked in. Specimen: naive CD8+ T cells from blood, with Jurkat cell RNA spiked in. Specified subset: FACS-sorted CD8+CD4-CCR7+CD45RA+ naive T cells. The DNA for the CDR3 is TGTGCCAGCAGCTCGACTCAGGGGACTCAGCCCCAGCATTTT. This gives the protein CASSSTQGTQPQHF.